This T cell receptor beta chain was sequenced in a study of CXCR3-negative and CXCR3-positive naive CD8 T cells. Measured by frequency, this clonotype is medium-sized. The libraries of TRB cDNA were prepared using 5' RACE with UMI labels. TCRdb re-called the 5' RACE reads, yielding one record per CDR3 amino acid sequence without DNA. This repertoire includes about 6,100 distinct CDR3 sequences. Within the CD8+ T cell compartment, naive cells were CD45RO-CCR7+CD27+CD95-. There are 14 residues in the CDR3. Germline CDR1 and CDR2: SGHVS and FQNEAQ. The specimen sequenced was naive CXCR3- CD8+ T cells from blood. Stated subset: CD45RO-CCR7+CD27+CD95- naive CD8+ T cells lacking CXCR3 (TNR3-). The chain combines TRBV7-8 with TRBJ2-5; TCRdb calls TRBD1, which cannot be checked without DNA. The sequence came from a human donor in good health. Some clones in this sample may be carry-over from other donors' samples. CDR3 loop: CASSFRTAQETQYF.